A selection of T cell receptor beta chains follows, all from one sample in a study of cytomegalovirus exposure and HLA in healthy donors. This table comes from immunoSEQ multiplex PCR, and its TCRdb copy is limited to in-frame clones, with some not included. The listing records roughly 74,000 clones. The source material was PBMCs. The receptor source for this set is a female donor in good health and CMV-seropositive. The CDR3 runs from the conserved cysteine through the conserved F or W. Fields, in order: D gene, J gene, V gene, CDR3 protein, CDR3 DNA. The D gene is left open where the match is weak.

D gene: TRBD1; J gene: TRBJ1-1; V gene: TRBV4-3; CDR3 protein: CASSQLPGTGLTEAFF; CDR3 DNA: TGCGCCAGCAGCCAACTACCCGGGACAGGGCTCACTGAAGCTTTCTTT
D gene: TRBD1; J gene: TRBJ1-5; V gene: TRBV6-6; CDR3 protein: CASSRPGQNQPQHF; CDR3 DNA: TGTGCCAGCAGTCGTCCGGGACAGAATCAGCCCCAGCATTTT
D gene: TRBD1; J gene: TRBJ2-5; V gene: TRBV7-7; CDR3 protein: CASSLTGGTETQYF; CDR3 DNA: TGTGCTAGCAGCTTAACAGGGGGAACAGAGACCCAGTACTTC
D gene: TRBD2; J gene: TRBJ2-1; V gene: TRBV19; CDR3 protein: CASSNGLAGRDEQFF; CDR3 DNA: TGTGCCAGTAGTAACGGACTAGCGGGGCGGGATGAGCAGTTCTTC
D gene: NA; J gene: TRBJ2-7; V gene: TRBV7-9; CDR3 protein: CASSFTRDEQYF; CDR3 DNA: TGTGCCAGCAGCTTTACCCGAGACGAGCAGTACTTC
D gene: NA; J gene: TRBJ2-1; V gene: TRBV7-9; CDR3 protein: CASTGAGDEQFF; CDR3 DNA: TGTGCCAGCACAGGGGCTGGGGATGAGCAGTTCTTC
D gene: TRBD2; J gene: TRBJ2-3; V gene: TRBV2; CDR3 protein: CASTEGTLAGGSTTQYF; CDR3 DNA: TGTGCCAGCACTGAGGGAACCCTAGCGGGGGGGAGTACGACGCAGTATTTT
D gene: NA; J gene: TRBJ2-7; V gene: TRBV5-1; CDR3 protein: CASSFRSEQYF; CDR3 DNA: TGCGCCAGCAGCTTCAGATCCGAGCAGTACTTC
D gene: NA; J gene: TRBJ1-1; V gene: TRBV7-9; CDR3 protein: CASSLRTGVNTEAFF; CDR3 DNA: TGTGCCAGCAGCTTAAGGACGGGAGTGAACACTGAAGCTTTCTTT
D gene: TRBD2; J gene: TRBJ2-2; V gene: TRBV7-2; CDR3 protein: CASRSGLAGPGELFF; CDR3 DNA: TGTGCCAGCAGATCGGGACTAGCGGGACCCGGGGAGCTGTTTTTT
D gene: TRBD2; J gene: TRBJ2-1; V gene: TRBV15; CDR3 protein: CATSRARRGREGGEQFF; CDR3 DNA: TGTGCCACCAGCAGAGCCCGAAGGGGGCGGGAGGGTGGGGAGCAGTTCTTC
D gene: NA; J gene: TRBJ1-2; V gene: TRBV18; CDR3 protein: CASSAQGPSGYTF; CDR3 DNA: TGTGCCAGCTCAGCCCAGGGTCCGTCCGGCTACACCTTC
D gene: TRBD2; J gene: TRBJ2-1; V gene: TRBV15; CDR3 protein: CATSRDMASGRAWVNEQFF; CDR3 DNA: TGTGCCACCAGCAGGGATATGGCTAGCGGGAGGGCCTGGGTGAATGAGCAGTTCTTC
D gene: NA; J gene: TRBJ2-5; V gene: TRBV6-1; CDR3 protein: CASRRQAQETQYF; CDR3 DNA: TGTGCCAGCAGGAGACAGGCCCAAGAGACCCAGTACTTC
D gene: TRBD1; J gene: TRBJ2-2; V gene: TRBV29-1; CDR3 protein: CSVVGPGQGWTGELFF; CDR3 DNA: TGCAGCGTAGTGGGTCCTGGACAGGGATGGACCGGGGAGCTGTTTTTT
D gene: NA; J gene: TRBJ1-1; V gene: TRBV7-9; CDR3 protein: CASSLDEGRTEAFF; CDR3 DNA: TGTGCCAGCAGCTTAGATGAGGGTAGGACTGAAGCTTTCTTT
D gene: TRBD1; J gene: TRBJ1-1; V gene: TRBV30; CDR3 protein: CALMTGTGGTKAFF; CDR3 DNA: TGTGCCTTAATGACCGGGACAGGGGGCACGAAAGCTTTCTTT
D gene: NA; J gene: TRBJ1-2; V gene: TRBV19; CDR3 protein: CASSIVQVDYGYTF; CDR3 DNA: TGTGCCAGTAGTATCGTTCAGGTTGACTATGGCTACACCTTC
D gene: TRBD1; J gene: TRBJ2-3; V gene: TRBV5-4; CDR3 protein: CASSPGQGAPSVFPDTQYF; CDR3 DNA: TGTGCCAGCAGCCCCGGACAGGGGGCGCCGAGTGTCTTCCCAGATACGCAGTATTTT
D gene: TRBD2; J gene: TRBJ2-7; V gene: TRBV6-7; CDR3 protein: CASSTGGGRYEQYF; CDR3 DNA: TGTGCCAGCAGTACCGGGGGGGGGCGATACGAGCAGTACTTC
D gene: NA; J gene: TRBJ1-4; V gene: TRBV9; CDR3 protein: CASSAGGAGDEKLFF; CDR3 DNA: TGTGCCAGCAGCGCGGGGGGGGCAGGGGATGAAAAACTGTTTTTT
D gene: NA; J gene: TRBJ2-7; V gene: TRBV6-1; CDR3 protein: CASSEPGIEQYF; CDR3 DNA: TGTGCCAGCAGTGAACCCGGGATCGAGCAGTACTTC
D gene: TRBD1; J gene: TRBJ2-6; V gene: TRBV29-1; CDR3 protein: CSVAGQGNGANVLTF; CDR3 DNA: TGCAGCGTCGCCGGACAGGGGAATGGGGCCAACGTCCTGACTTTC
D gene: NA; J gene: TRBJ1-1; V gene: TRBV5-1; CDR3 protein: CASSLTANTEAFF; CDR3 DNA: TGCGCCAGCAGCTTGACAGCGAACACTGAAGCTTTCTTT
D gene: NA; J gene: TRBJ2-7; V gene: TRBV6-5; CDR3 protein: CASSPTRSSYEQYF; CDR3 DNA: TGTGCCAGCAGTCCCACTAGAAGCTCCTACGAGCAGTACTTC
D gene: TRBD2; J gene: TRBJ2-3; V gene: TRBV7-2; CDR3 protein: CASTRRGGITDTQYF; CDR3 DNA: TGTGCCAGCACCCGTCGGGGGGGGATCACAGATACGCAGTATTTT
D gene: TRBD2; J gene: TRBJ2-7; V gene: TRBV5-4; CDR3 protein: CASSLAGRDSYEQYF; CDR3 DNA: TGTGCCAGCAGCTTGGCAGGGAGGGACTCCTACGAGCAGTACTTC
D gene: NA; J gene: TRBJ1-2; V gene: TRBV7-9; CDR3 protein: CASSLVGGRTLGYTF; CDR3 DNA: TGTGCCAGCAGCTTAGTCGGGGGTCGAACTCTCGGCTACACCTTC
D gene: NA; J gene: TRBJ2-2; V gene: TRBV5-1; CDR3 protein: CASSSRGAGELFF; CDR3 DNA: TGCGCCAGCAGCTCACGGGGAGCCGGGGAGCTGTTTTTT
D gene: NA; J gene: TRBJ2-1; V gene: TRBV20-1; CDR3 protein: CSARDQLASFF; CDR3 DNA: TGCAGTGCTAGAGATCAGTTAGCTAGCTTCTTC
D gene: TRBD2; J gene: TRBJ2-2; V gene: TRBV9; CDR3 protein: CASSVTAGRSGELFF; CDR3 DNA: TGTGCCAGCAGCGTAACAGCGGGGCGGTCCGGGGAGCTGTTTTTT
D gene: NA; J gene: TRBJ1-5; V gene: TRBV30; CDR3 protein: CAWSKKQVTPSSNQPQHF; CDR3 DNA: TGTGCCTGGAGTAAAAAACAGGTAACCCCCTCTAGCAATCAGCCCCAGCATTTT
D gene: TRBD1; J gene: TRBJ1-2; V gene: TRBV6-5; CDR3 protein: CASSYSGQGVWGYTF; CDR3 DNA: TGTGCCAGCAGTTACTCAGGGCAGGGGGTCTGGGGCTACACCTTC
D gene: TRBD2; J gene: TRBJ2-3; V gene: TRBV15; CDR3 protein: CATSFLAGRTDTQYF; CDR3 DNA: TGTGCCACCAGCTTCCTAGCGGGGCGCACAGATACGCAGTATTTT
D gene: TRBD1; J gene: TRBJ1-6; V gene: TRBV6-5; CDR3 protein: CASSYSAGQGNSPLHF; CDR3 DNA: TGTGCCAGCAGTTACTCAGCCGGACAGGGAAATTCACCCCTCCACTTT
D gene: TRBD2; J gene: TRBJ2-5; V gene: TRBV7-6; CDR3 protein: CASSSYRPGLAGSKQETQYF; CDR3 DNA: TGTGCCAGCAGCTCCTACAGACCGGGACTAGCGGGATCAAAGCAAGAGACCCAGTACTTC
D gene: TRBD2; J gene: TRBJ2-7; V gene: TRBV6-6; CDR3 protein: CASSYGGSGTYEQYF; CDR3 DNA: TGTGCCAGCAGTTACGGGGGTAGCGGGACCTACGAGCAGTACTTC
D gene: TRBD2; J gene: TRBJ2-1; V gene: TRBV6-1; CDR3 protein: CASRLAGSGYNEQFF; CDR3 DNA: TGTGCCAGCAGGTTAGCGGGATCTGGCTACAATGAGCAGTTCTTC
D gene: NA; J gene: TRBJ2-1; V gene: TRBV18; CDR3 protein: CASSELGDWAYNEQFF; CDR3 DNA: TGTGCCAGCTCAGAGTTAGGGGACTGGGCTTACAATGAGCAGTTCTTC
D gene: TRBD1; J gene: TRBJ2-1; V gene: TRBV18; CDR3 protein: CASSPPLGQGAVDEQFF; CDR3 DNA: TGTGCCAGCTCACCACCGCTGGGACAGGGGGCTGTAGATGAGCAGTTCTTC
D gene: NA; J gene: TRBJ2-1; V gene: TRBV7-9; CDR3 protein: CASSSQGHEQFF; CDR3 DNA: TGTGCCAGCAGCTCACAGGGCCATGAGCAGTTCTTC
D gene: NA; J gene: TRBJ2-5; V gene: TRBV5-1; CDR3 protein: CASRFRPGRETQYF; CDR3 DNA: TGCGCCAGCAGATTCCGTCCAGGGAGGGAGACCCAGTACTTC
D gene: NA; J gene: TRBJ2-5; V gene: TRBV11-2; CDR3 protein: CASSFPLGAGGETQYF; CDR3 DNA: TGTGCCAGCAGCTTCCCCCTGGGGGCTGGGGGAGAGACCCAGTACTTC